This T cell receptor (beta chain) was identified in a study of cytomegalovirus exposure and HLA in healthy donors. General study findings and limits: Because they were indistinguishable, some V segments, including TRBV6-2 and TRBV6-3, were excluded. Overall, approximately 180 TCR beta chains were annotated as cytomegalovirus-associated. Highly shared variants forming one cluster were likely a sequencing artifact.

Germline CDR1 is LNHDA and CDR2 is SQIVND (reference sequence). Unmatched junction bases numbered 3, after V lost 5 bases and J lost 1 base. There are 15 residues in the CDR3. To note about this clone: Its antigen is undetermined.

Nominally healthy donors provided the samples, though records likely missed some immune exposures. The PCR was carried out with 60 Vbeta primers and 13 Jbeta primers. TCRdb's table, derived via immunoSEQ multiplex PCR, lists solely in-frame clones and lacks some. The table records 50,000 or so clones, approximately 70% of them present only once. The chain uses TRBV19 and TRBJ2-1, with 9 nucleotides matching TRBD2. The clonotype comes from a woman aged 45-65 years in good health and CMV-seronegative. The sample comprised PBMCs. CDR3 amino acids: CASSPLAGSYNEQFF. As DNA, the CDR3 is TGTGCCAGTAGTCCACTAGCGGGTTCCTACAATGAGCAGTTCTTC.